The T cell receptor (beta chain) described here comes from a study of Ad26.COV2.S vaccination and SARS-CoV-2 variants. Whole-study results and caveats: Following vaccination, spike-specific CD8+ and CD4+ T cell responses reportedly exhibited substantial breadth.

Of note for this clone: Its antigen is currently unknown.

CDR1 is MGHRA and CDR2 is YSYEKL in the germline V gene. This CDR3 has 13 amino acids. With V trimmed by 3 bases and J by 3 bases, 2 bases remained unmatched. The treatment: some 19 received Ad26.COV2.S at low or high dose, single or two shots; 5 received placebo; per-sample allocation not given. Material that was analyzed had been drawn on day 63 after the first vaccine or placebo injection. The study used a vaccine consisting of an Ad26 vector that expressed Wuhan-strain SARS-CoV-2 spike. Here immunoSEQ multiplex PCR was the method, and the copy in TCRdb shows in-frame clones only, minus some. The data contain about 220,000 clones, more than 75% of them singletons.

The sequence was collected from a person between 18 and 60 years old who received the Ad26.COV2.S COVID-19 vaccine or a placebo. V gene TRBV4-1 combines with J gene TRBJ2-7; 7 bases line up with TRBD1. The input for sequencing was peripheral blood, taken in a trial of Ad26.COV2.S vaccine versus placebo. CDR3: CASSHRGSYEQYF. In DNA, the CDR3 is TGCGCCAGCAGCCACAGGGGGAGCTACGAGCAGTACTTC.